The 29 T cell receptor beta chains below all came from one sample that was sequenced in a study of CD8 T cells in ankylosing spondylitis. General study findings and limits: Characteristic, it appeared, of ankylosing spondylitis blood was a TCR beta motif of about eight highly homologous variants.

Each CDR3 protein is one row after TCRdb ran MiXCR on the 5' RACE reads. The table records about 450,000 distinct CDR3 sequences, roughly 25% of them present only once. The antigens of these receptors remain unknown. Material for sequencing was blood, either unsorted or a sorted T cell fraction (not recorded which). These receptors were taken from a male donor with ankylosing spondylitis.

The chain couples TRBV20-1 to TRBJ2-1, with 7 bases that match TRBD2. Germline CDR1 is DFQATT and CDR2 is SNEGSKA (reference sequence). This CDR3 region has 13 residues. V shed 3 bases, J shed 7 bases, and the junction held 6 bases outside the gene matches. In DNA, the CDR3 is TGCAGTGCTAGGCGGGGCGGGAGAAATGAGCAGTTCTTC. It translates to CSARRGGRNEQFF.

In its sample, this clonotype was seen a few times. The rearrangement links TRBV20-1 to TRBJ2-1; no clear D. CDR1 is DFQATT, CDR2 SNEGSKA, per germline (reference sequence). Trimming shortened V by 5 bases and J by 1 base, and 15 bases separated the two germline ends. There are 15 residues in the CDR3. The CDR3 region has the DNA TGCAGTGCTGTACAAAAGGGTGGGTCCTACAATGAGCAGTTCTTC. It translates to CSAVQKGGSYNEQFF.

CDR3 sequence (DNA): TGTGCCAGCAGCCCACAAAAGGAGACCCAGTACTTC. Protein: CASSPQKETQYF. The chain uses TRBV11-2 and TRBJ2-5, with unresolved D. The CDR3 length is 12 residues. Trimming took 5 bases from V and 5 from J, leaving 9 bases between them. Germline CDR1 SGHAT, CDR2 FQNNGV. Variable domain in full (rest from reference TRBV11-2 and TRBJ2-5): EAGVAQSPRYKIIEKRQSVAFWCNPISGHATLYWYQQILGQGPKLLIQFQNNGVVDDSQLPKDRFSAERLKGVDSTLKIQPAKLEDSAVYLCASSPQKETQYFGPGTRLLVL.

J is TRBJ2-1 and V is TRBV24-1, with D tentatively TRBD2 (6 bases). The germline V gene has CDR1 KGHDR and CDR2 SFDVKD. Trimming pared 3 bases from V and 4 bases from J, leaving 21 bases between. CDR3 length: 18 amino acids. Here the CDR3 reads CATSDPPNKDYPYNEQFF. The CDR3 DNA sequence: TGTGCCACCAGTGATCCGCCCAATAAGGACTACCCTTACAATGAGCAGTTCTTC.

Ten or more counts support this clonotype. The chain recombines TRBV6-5 with TRBJ2-1, with TRBD2 as a possible D gene (6 bases). V dropped 2 bases and J dropped 2 bases, with 10 bases sitting between them. The CDR3 is made up of 15 amino acids. Germline lookup yields CDR1 MNHEY and CDR2 SVGAGI. CDR3 protein: CASSYARETYNEQFF. CDR3 DNA: TGTGCCAGCAGTTACGCTCGGGAGACCTACAATGAGCAGTTCTTC.

The table lists this clonotype with a few counts. The chain joins TRBV29-1 to TRBJ2-1; a weak D match, TRBD2 (6 bases). V lost 4 bases and J lost 10, with 17 bases in between. Germline lookup yields CDR1 SQVTM and CDR2 ANQGSEA. This CDR3 is built from 13 residues. Written as DNA, the CDR3 is TGCAGCGTTGGTAGCGGTTCTATGGGGGAGCAGTTCTTC. Amino acid sequence: CSVGSGSMGEQFF.

This clonotype occurred a few times. The J gene is TRBJ2-5, the V gene TRBV5-1, with D tentatively TRBD2 (5 bases). The V and J ends lost 6 bases and 2 bases respectively, with 11 bases between them. CDR1 SGHRS and CDR2 YFSETQ come from the germline V gene. The CDR3 extends over 13 amino acids. CDR3 sequence (DNA): TGCGCCAGCAAGACTATTGGGCAAGAGACCCAGTACTTC. Translating it yields CASKTIGQETQYF.

This clonotype has only a few counts. V gene TRBV6-2 or TRBV6-3 combines with J gene TRBJ2-2; D is undetermined. The germline V gene encodes CDR1 MNHEY and CDR2 SVGEGT. The CDR3 is made up of 15 amino acids. The ends were cut back, 2 bases at V and 7 bases at J, with 14 bases in the middle. The CDR3 DNA follows: TGTGCCAGCAGTTACATGTTATACGAGATCGGGGAGCTGTTTTTT. Protein sequence: CASSYMLYEIGELFF.

The gene calls are TRBV2 and TRBJ2-5; either TRBD1 or TRBD2 may fit D (6 bases each). The V gene's germline CDR1 is SNHLY and CDR2 FYNNEI. The CDR3 is made up of 11 amino acids. V shed 11 bases and J shed 5 bases, with 12 bases lying between them. The CDR3 is CAAKGGETQYF. The CDR3 DNA is TGTGCCGCAAAGGGGGGTGAGACCCAGTACTTC.

This clonotype has just a few counts. CDR3 in DNA: TGCGCCAGCAGCCAAGATCAGGCGCTCACTGAAGCTTTCTTT. Amino acids: CASSQDQALTEAFF. This chain uses TRBV4-1 with TRBJ1-1, with D unresolved. CDR1 is MGHRA and CDR2 is YSYEKL in the germline V gene. Trimming took 0 bases from V and 4 from J, leaving 9 bases between them. CDR3 length equals 14 residues.

This clonotype was seen only once. This chain uses TRBV30 with TRBJ2-6, with 7 bases aligning to TRBD2. The V and J ends lost 7 bases and 1 base, in that order; junction bases with no gene match: 10. Germline CDR1 GTSNPN, CDR2 SVGIG (reference sequence). CDR3 size: 16 residues. In nucleotides, the CDR3 is TGTGCCTCCGATCGGGGACTAACGTCTGGGGCCAACGTCCTGACTTTC. It is translated as CASDRGLTSGANVLTF.

This clonotype was counted only a few times. The chain combines TRBV28 with TRBJ1-4, with 8 nucleotides matching TRBD1. Germline V gene sequence: CDR1 MDHEN, CDR2 SYDVKM. J was trimmed by 6 bases and V by 3 bases; bases with no gene match: 3. The CDR3 covers 14 residues. This CDR3 reads CASSFVQGDEKLFF. Written as DNA, the CDR3 is TGTGCCAGCAGTTTTGTACAGGGGGATGAAAAACTGTTTTTT.

This clonotype was found a few times. This chain links TRBV7-2 with TRBJ1-5, with D unclear. The CDR3 runs 14 residues. CDR1 SGHTA and CDR2 FQGNSA come from the germline V gene. V was cut by 5 bases and J by 2 bases, with 10 bases left in between. The CDR3, as DNA: TGTGCCAGCAGCCGGGATTTGGGCAATCAGCCCCAGCATTTT. Translated: CASSRDLGNQPQHF.

This clonotype was counted a few times. The V call is TRBV19, the J call TRBJ1-1; 7 bases are a match to TRBD1. CDR3 length: 14 residues. From germline, CDR1 is LNHDA and CDR2 SQIVND (reference sequence). J lost 3 bases, V lost 5 bases, and 6 bases had no gene match. This chain's CDR3 is CASSEGTAYTEAFF. In nucleotides, the CDR3 is TGTGCCAGTAGTGAAGGGACAGCTTACACTGAAGCTTTCTTT.

The rearrangement uses TRBV24-1 and TRBJ2-1; 15 bases agree with TRBD2. The CDR3 is 16 amino acids. The V segment lost 5 bases and the J segment 9 bases; nucleotides outside the gene matches: 7. Germline V gene data show CDR1 as KGHDR and CDR2 as SFDVKD. CDR3 sequence: CATSAPGLAGGTEQFF. The CDR3 bases are TGTGCCACCAGTGCTCCGGGACTAGCGGGAGGTACTGAGCAGTTCTTC.

In this sample, this clonotype turned up a few times. The rearrangement joins TRBV7-9 to TRBJ1-2; tentatively, D is TRBD1 (6 bases). In germline, CDR1 is SEHNR, CDR2 FQNEAQ (reference sequence). This CDR3 region has 16 residues. The ends were cut back, 5 bases at V and 0 bases at J, with 16 bases in the middle. The CDR3 DNA reads as TGTGCCAGCAGCACCGGGCGGACAGCCGCTAACTATGGCTACACCTTC. Protein: CASSTGRTAANYGYTF.

This rearrangement joins TRBV30 to TRBJ2-1; TRBD1 agrees at 8 bases. Losses at the gene ends were 0 bases for V and 5 bases for J; bases not matched to a gene: 0. Per germline, CDR1 GTSNPN and CDR2 SVGIG (reference sequence). This CDR3 region has 13 residues. CDR3 DNA sequence: TGTGCCTGGAGTGTGGGACAGGACAATGAGCAGTTCTTC. The encoded protein is CAWSVGQDNEQFF.

In the case of this clonotype: At one end, the junction sequence differs from germline, possibly due to a read error. The rearrangement uses TRBV2 and TRBJ2-1, with TRBD1 as a possible D gene (8 bases). This CDR3 contains 16 residues. CDR1 SNHLY and CDR2 FYNNEI come from the germline V gene. The CDR3 DNA follows: TGTGCCTGCAGTAAGATACAGGGGGGGTCCTACAATGAGCAGTTCTTC. Its protein is CACSKIQGGSYNEQFF.

This chain connects TRBV20-1 to TRBJ1-1; no clear D gene. CDR1 and CDR2 (germline): DFQATT, SNEGSKA (reference sequence). V was trimmed by 4 bases and J by 7 bases, leaving 10 bases between them. The CDR3 loop spans 11 amino acids. The CDR3 DNA is TGCAGTGCTATCGTACGGGGTGAAGCTTTCTTT. Translating gives CSAIVRGEAFF.

This clonotype has only a few counts. DNA of the CDR3: TGTGCCAGCACCGTCAGGGGGGTTGAAGAGACCCAGTACTTC. This translates into CASTVRGVEETQYF. The chain uses TRBV12-3 or TRBV12-4 and TRBJ2-5; a possible D gene is TRBD1 (7 bases). Trimming took 7 bases from V and 3 from J, leaving 15 bases between them. CDR3 length equals 14 residues.

This clonotype was counted between two and nine times. The chain has TRBV28 and TRBJ2-1; D perhaps matches TRBD2 (5 bases). Trimming took off 4 bases at V and 12 bases at J, with 13 bases between the two ends. The CDR3 has 12 amino acids. Looked up from germline, CDR1 is MDHEN and CDR2 is SYDVKM. The CDR3 coding sequence is TGTGCCAGCAGTTCCCCCGGGAAGCGGCAGTTCTTC. Encoded protein: CASSSPGKRQFF.

In this sample, this clonotype turned up a few times. V usage is TRBV7-2 and J usage is TRBJ1-6; D is possibly TRBD1 (6 bases). From germline, CDR1 is SGHTA and CDR2 FQGNSA. Deletions cut 2 bases from V and 7 bases from J, with 12 bases between. This CDR3 is built from 15 residues. The CDR3 protein is CASSLYMQGNSPLHF. CDR3 bases: TGTGCCAGCAGCTTATATATGCAGGGGAATTCACCCCTCCACTTT. Full variable domain (missing parts from reference TRBV7-2 and TRBJ1-6): GAGVSQSPSNKVTEKGKDVELRCDPISGHTALYWYRQSLGQGLEFLIYFQGNSAPDKSGLPSDRFSAERTGGSVSTLTIQRTQQEDSAVYLCASSLYMQGNSPLHFGNGTRLTVT.

This clonotype was picked up one time. The rearrangement uses TRBV2 and TRBJ1-5; D uncertain. The CDR3 is 15 amino acids. Trimming cost V 7 bases and J 4 bases, with 17 bases left between them. Germline CDR1 and CDR2: SNHLY and FYNNEI. The CDR3 region is CASNSGADGNQPQHF. As DNA, the CDR3 is TGTGCCAGCAATAGTGGTGCCGACGGTAATCAGCCCCAGCATTTT.

CDR3: CAISDKITRGPGANVLTF. The CDR3 DNA is TGTGCCATCAGCGATAAGATTACAAGGGGACCTGGGGCCAACGTCCTGACTTTC. The chain couples TRBV10-3 to TRBJ2-6; D is tentatively TRBD1 or TRBD2 (5 bases each). CDR3 length: 18 residues. Germline-derived CDR1 and CDR2 are ENHRY and SYGVKD. V was pared by 6 bases and J by 2 bases, with 20 bases between.

This clonotype was observed a few times. The J gene is TRBJ2-5, the V gene TRBV20-1; no clear D gene. CDR1 DFQATT and CDR2 SNEGSKA come from the germline V gene (reference sequence). The germline V and J ends were trimmed by 3 bases and 5 bases, with 13 bases remaining between them. The length of the CDR3 is 13 residues. The CDR3 region has the DNA TGCAGTGCTAGCCGACTGATGAGGGAGACCCAGTACTTC. Translation gives CSASRLMRETQYF.

The genes are TRBV27 and TRBJ2-5; 11 nucleotides match TRBD2. Germline CDR1 is MNHEY and CDR2 is SMNVEV (reference sequence). The V and J ends lost 5 bases and 5 bases, in that order; junction bases with no gene match: 13. The CDR3 loop spans 17 amino acids. The CDR3 sequence: CASSPIAGGPDGETQYF. The CDR3 region has the DNA TGTGCCAGCAGTCCGATAGCGGGAGGGCCGGATGGGGAGACCCAGTACTTC.

This chain joins TRBV29-1 and TRBJ2-3; 9 positions agree with TRBD2. The V gene's germline CDR1 is SQVTM and CDR2 ANQGSEA. V dropped 3 bases and J dropped 4; count of bases not matched to a gene: 2. The CDR3 loop spans 13 amino acids. The CDR3 sequence is CSVDAGGPDTQYF. CDR3 sequence (DNA): TGCAGCGTTGATGCGGGAGGGCCAGATACGCAGTATTTT.

This clonotype was counted at least ten times. V and J are TRBV4-2 and TRBJ2-5; D is ambiguous. Germline V gene lookup returns CDR1 LGHNA and CDR2 YNFKEQ. V was shortened by 1 base and J by 3 bases, with 9 bases between the two germline ends. CDR3 length: 14 residues. The CDR3 protein is CASSQAMDEETQYF. CDR3 DNA sequence: TGTGCCAGCAGCCAAGCAATGGACGAAGAGACCCAGTACTTC.

This clonotype has more than one count but fewer than ten. The rearrangement joins TRBV30 to TRBJ2-2; D is possibly TRBD2 (6 bases). Germline loops: CDR1 GTSNPN, CDR2 SVGIG (reference sequence). This CDR3 is built from 14 residues. V was shortened by 6 bases and J by 2 bases, with 13 bases between the two germline ends. The CDR3 loop reads CACNGDFNTGELFF. CDR3 coding DNA: TGTGCCTGTAATGGGGACTTCAACACCGGGGAGCTGTTTTTT.